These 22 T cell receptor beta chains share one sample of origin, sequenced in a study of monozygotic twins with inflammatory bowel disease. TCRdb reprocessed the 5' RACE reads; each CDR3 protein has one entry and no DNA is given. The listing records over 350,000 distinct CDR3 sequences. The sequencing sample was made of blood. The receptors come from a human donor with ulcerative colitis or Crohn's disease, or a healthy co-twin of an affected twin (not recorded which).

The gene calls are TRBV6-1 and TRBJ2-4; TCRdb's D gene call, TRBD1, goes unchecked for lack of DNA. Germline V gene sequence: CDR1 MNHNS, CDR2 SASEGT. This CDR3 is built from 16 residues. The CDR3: CASSGTVGWPKNIQYF.

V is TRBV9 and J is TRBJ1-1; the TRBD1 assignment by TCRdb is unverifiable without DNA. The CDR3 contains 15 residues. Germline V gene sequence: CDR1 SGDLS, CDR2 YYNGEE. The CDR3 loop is CASSPWTGENTEALF. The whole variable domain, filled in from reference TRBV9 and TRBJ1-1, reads DSGVTQTPKHLITATGQRVTLRCSPRSGDLSVYWYQQSLDQGLQFLIQYYNGEERAKGNILERFSAQQFPDLHSELNLSSLELGDSALYFCASSPWTGENTEALFGQGTRLTVV.

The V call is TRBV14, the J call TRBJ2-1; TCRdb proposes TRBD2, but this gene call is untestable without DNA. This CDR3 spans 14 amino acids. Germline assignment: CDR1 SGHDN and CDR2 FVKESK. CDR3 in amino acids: CASSQEGGYNEQFF.

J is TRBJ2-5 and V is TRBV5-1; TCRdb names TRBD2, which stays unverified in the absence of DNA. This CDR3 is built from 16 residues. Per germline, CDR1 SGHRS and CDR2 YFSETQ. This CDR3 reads CASSPSGSVLEVTQYF.

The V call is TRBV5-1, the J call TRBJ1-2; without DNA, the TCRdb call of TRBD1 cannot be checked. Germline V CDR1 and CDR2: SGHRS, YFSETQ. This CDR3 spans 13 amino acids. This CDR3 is CASSLTGTDGYTF.

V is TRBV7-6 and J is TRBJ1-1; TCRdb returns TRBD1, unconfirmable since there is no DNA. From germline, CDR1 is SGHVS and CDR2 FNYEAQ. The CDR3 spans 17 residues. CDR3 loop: CASSLRQGELPNTEAFF.

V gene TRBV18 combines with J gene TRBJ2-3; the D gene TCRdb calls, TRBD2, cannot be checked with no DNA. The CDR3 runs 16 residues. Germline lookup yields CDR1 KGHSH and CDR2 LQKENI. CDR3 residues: CASSPPRHSKGDTQYF.

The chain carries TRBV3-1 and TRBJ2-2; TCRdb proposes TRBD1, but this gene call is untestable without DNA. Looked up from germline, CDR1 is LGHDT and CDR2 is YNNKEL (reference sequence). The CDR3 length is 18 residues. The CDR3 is CASSQDPTGMINTGELFF.

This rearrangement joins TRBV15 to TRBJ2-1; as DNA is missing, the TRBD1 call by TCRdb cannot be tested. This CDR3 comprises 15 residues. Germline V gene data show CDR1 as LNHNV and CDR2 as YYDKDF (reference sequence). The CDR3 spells CATSRVFEGTNEQFF.

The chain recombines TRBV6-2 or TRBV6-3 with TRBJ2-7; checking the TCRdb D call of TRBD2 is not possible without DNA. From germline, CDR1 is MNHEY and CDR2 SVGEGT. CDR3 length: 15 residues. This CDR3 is CASTRHGQGSYEQYF.

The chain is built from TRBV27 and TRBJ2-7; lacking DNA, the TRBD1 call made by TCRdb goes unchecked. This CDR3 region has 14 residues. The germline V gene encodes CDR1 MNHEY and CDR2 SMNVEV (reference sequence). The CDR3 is CASTPSWEGVEQYF.

Here the CDR3 reads CASSFRDRGTHF. The V and J genes are TRBV28 and TRBJ2-3; the TCRdb call, TRBD1, lacks DNA for checking. This CDR3 is 12 amino acids long. Germline values: CDR1 MDHEN, CDR2 SYDVKM.

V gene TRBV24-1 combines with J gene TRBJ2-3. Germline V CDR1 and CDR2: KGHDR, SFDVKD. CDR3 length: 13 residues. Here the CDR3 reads CATSAPRADTQYF.

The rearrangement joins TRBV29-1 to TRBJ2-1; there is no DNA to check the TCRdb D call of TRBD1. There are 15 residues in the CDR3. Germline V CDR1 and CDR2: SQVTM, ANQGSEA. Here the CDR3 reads CSGGGATPPRNEQFF.

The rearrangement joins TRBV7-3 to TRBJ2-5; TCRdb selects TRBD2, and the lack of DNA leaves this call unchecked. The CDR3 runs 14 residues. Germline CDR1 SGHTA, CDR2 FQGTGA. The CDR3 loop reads CASSGGYRGETQYF.

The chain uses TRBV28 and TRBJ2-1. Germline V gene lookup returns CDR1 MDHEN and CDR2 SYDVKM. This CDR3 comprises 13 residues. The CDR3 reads CASDRSSYNEQFF.

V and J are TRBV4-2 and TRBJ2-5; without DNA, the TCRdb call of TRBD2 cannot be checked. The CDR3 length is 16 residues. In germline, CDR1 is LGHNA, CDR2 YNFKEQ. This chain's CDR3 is CASSPFEGGEEETQYF.

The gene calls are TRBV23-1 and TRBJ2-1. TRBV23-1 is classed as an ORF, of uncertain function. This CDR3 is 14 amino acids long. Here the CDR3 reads CASSPPIGSNEQFF.

CDR3 residues: CSASRIQETQYF. The genes are TRBV20-1 and TRBJ2-5. The CDR3 runs 12 residues. Germline V CDR1 and CDR2: DFQATT, SNEGSKA (reference sequence).

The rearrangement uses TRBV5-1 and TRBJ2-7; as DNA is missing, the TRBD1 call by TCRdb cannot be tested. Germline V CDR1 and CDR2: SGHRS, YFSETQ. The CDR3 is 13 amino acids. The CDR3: CASSSGTIFEQYF.

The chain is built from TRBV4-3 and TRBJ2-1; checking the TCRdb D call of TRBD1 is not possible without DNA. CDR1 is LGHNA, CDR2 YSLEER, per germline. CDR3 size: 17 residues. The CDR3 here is CASSQGSAGATNNEQFF.

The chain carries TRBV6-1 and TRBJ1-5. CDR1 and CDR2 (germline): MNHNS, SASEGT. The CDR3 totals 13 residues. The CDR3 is CASNWRVRQPQHF.